These T cell receptor beta chains were read from a single sample in a study of regulatory T cells in long-lasting Graves disease. Each CDR3 protein is one row after TCRdb ran MiXCR on the multiplex PCR reads. The profile shows about 560,000 distinct CDR3 sequences, more than 15% of them singletons. The data were also submitted as part of a second study, on T cells in Graves' hyperthyroidism and ophthalmopathy.

Material: peripheral blood mononuclear cells (PBMCs), obtained at new diagnosis, from a patient treated with antithyroid drugs. The receptor source for this set is a man aged 18 to 30 with Graves disease. Both conserved end residues are part of each CDR3. The order of the fields is D gene, clone size, V gene, J gene, CDR3 protein, CDR3 DNA. The D gene is left open where the match is weak. Rows give clone size only sometimes, using once, few, many, or a class for an expanded clone.

d_call: TRBD1
clone_size: few
v_call: TRBV27
j_call: TRBJ2-7
cdr3_aa: CASSSDRAEQYF
cdr3_nt: TGCGCCAGCAGCTCGGACAGGGCCGAGCAGTACTTC

d_call: NA
clone_size: NA
v_call: TRBV29-1
j_call: TRBJ1-1
cdr3_aa: CSVASGRGNTEAFF
cdr3_nt: TGCAGCGTTGCCTCGGGCAGGGGGAACACTGAAGCTTTCTTT

d_call: NA
clone_size: NA
v_call: TRBV5-4
j_call: TRBJ1-4
cdr3_aa: CASSNPGSGEKLFF
cdr3_nt: TGTGCCAGCAGCAACCCAGGATCTGGTGAAAAACTGTTTTTT

d_call: TRBD2
clone_size: NA
v_call: TRBV5-1
j_call: TRBJ2-3
cdr3_aa: CASQRTSGDTDTQYF
cdr3_nt: TGCGCCAGCCAGAGGACTAGCGGGGACACAGATACGCAGTATTTT

d_call: NA
clone_size: few
v_call: TRBV19
j_call: TRBJ1-2
cdr3_aa: CASSTTGAANYGYTF
cdr3_nt: TGTGCCAGTTCTACCACGGGCGCAGCTAACTATGGCTACACCTTC

d_call: NA
clone_size: few
v_call: TRBV7-9
j_call: TRBJ1-2
cdr3_aa: CASSLAMLDSLSNYGYTF
cdr3_nt: TGTGCCAGCAGCTTAGCTATGTTGGACAGCCTCTCTAACTATGGCTACACCTTC

d_call: TRBD2
clone_size: NA
v_call: TRBV3-1
j_call: TRBJ2-3
cdr3_aa: CASSQPGLGPDTQYF
cdr3_nt: TGTGCCAGCAGCCAGCCGGGACTAGGCCCAGATACGCAGTATTTT

d_call: NA
clone_size: many
v_call: TRBV7-9
j_call: TRBJ2-7
cdr3_aa: CASSSTYPGDEQYF
cdr3_nt: TGTGCCAGTAGCTCCACCTATCCGGGAGACGAGCAGTACTTC

d_call: TRBD2
clone_size: many
v_call: TRBV28
j_call: TRBJ2-1
cdr3_aa: CASSLAGPSYNEQFF
cdr3_nt: TGTGCCAGCAGTCTAGCGGGCCCATCCTACAATGAGCAGTTCTTC

d_call: NA
clone_size: many
v_call: TRBV28
j_call: TRBJ2-1
cdr3_aa: CASLDAASYNEQFF
cdr3_nt: TGTGCCAGCCTAGACGCGGCTTCCTACAATGAGCAGTTCTTC

d_call: NA
clone_size: many
v_call: TRBV27
j_call: TRBJ2-1
cdr3_aa: CASSSGGSPYNEQFF
cdr3_nt: TGTGCCAGCAGTTCCGGGGGTAGCCCCTACAATGAGCAGTTCTTC

d_call: NA
clone_size: few
v_call: TRBV5-1
j_call: TRBJ2-1
cdr3_aa: CASSLADGHNEQFF
cdr3_nt: TGCGCCAGCAGCTTGGCCGACGGGCACAATGAGCAGTTCTTC

d_call: NA
clone_size: many
v_call: TRBV20-1
j_call: TRBJ2-1
cdr3_aa: CSAGPRSAYEQFF
cdr3_nt: TGCAGTGCTGGTCCTCGGTCCGCTTATGAGCAGTTCTTC

d_call: NA
clone_size: many
v_call: TRBV12-3/TRBV12-4
j_call: TRBJ2-1
cdr3_aa: CASRLSGRLAIRPYNEQFF
cdr3_nt: TGTGCCAGCAGATTATCGGGTCGTCTAGCGATCCGGCCCTACAATGAGCAGTTCTTC

d_call: NA
clone_size: many
v_call: TRBV28
j_call: TRBJ2-4
cdr3_aa: CASSLRYIQYF
cdr3_nt: TGTGCCAGCAGTTTGAGGTACATTCAGTACTTC

d_call: TRBD2
clone_size: NA
v_call: TRBV7-9
j_call: TRBJ2-1
cdr3_aa: CASSEGLARQFF
cdr3_nt: TGTGCCAGCAGCGAGGGACTAGCGCGCCAGTTCTTC

d_call: NA
clone_size: NA
v_call: TRBV30
j_call: TRBJ1-3
cdr3_aa: CAWGSRSQGNTIYF
cdr3_nt: TGTGCCTGGGGATCCCGGTCGCAGGGAAACACCATATATTTT

d_call: NA
clone_size: many
v_call: TRBV20-1
j_call: TRBJ1-4
cdr3_aa: CSAPNGMAGEKLFF
cdr3_nt: TGCAGTGCTCCTAACGGCATGGCTGGTGAAAAACTGTTTTTT

d_call: TRBD2
clone_size: few
v_call: TRBV12-5
j_call: TRBJ2-5
cdr3_aa: CASGVGLAGIQETQYF
cdr3_nt: TGTGCTAGTGGTGTGGGACTAGCGGGCATACAAGAGACCCAGTACTTC

d_call: TRBD2
clone_size: many
v_call: TRBV27
j_call: TRBJ2-5
cdr3_aa: CASSPPGTSVLKTQYF
cdr3_nt: TGTGCCAGCAGTCCTCCCGGGACTAGCGTTTTGAAGACCCAGTACTTC

d_call: TRBD2
clone_size: many
v_call: TRBV20-1
j_call: TRBJ2-1
cdr3_aa: CSARGLAGGSIGNEQFF
cdr3_nt: TGCAGTGCTAGAGGGCTCGCGGGAGGGTCCATAGGCAATGAGCAGTTCTTC

d_call: TRBD2
clone_size: many
v_call: TRBV7-2
j_call: TRBJ2-1
cdr3_aa: CASSFQAGSYNEQFF
cdr3_nt: TGTGCCAGCAGCTTTCAAGCGGGGTCCTACAATGAGCAGTTCTTC

d_call: TRBD2
clone_size: NA
v_call: TRBV9
j_call: TRBJ2-1
cdr3_aa: CASSVEAGVNEQFF
cdr3_nt: TGTGCCAGCAGCGTAGAAGCGGGAGTCAATGAGCAGTTCTTC

d_call: TRBD1
clone_size: NA
v_call: TRBV9
j_call: TRBJ1-2
cdr3_aa: CASSPTGTGSSFYGYTF
cdr3_nt: TGTGCCAGCAGCCCTACCGGGACAGGGTCATCGTTCTATGGCTACACCTTC

d_call: TRBD2
clone_size: many
v_call: TRBV6-4
j_call: TRBJ2-1
cdr3_aa: CASSLTSLSSYNEQFF
cdr3_nt: TGTGCCAGCAGCCTGACTAGCCTTAGCTCCTACAATGAGCAGTTCTTC

d_call: TRBD2
clone_size: NA
v_call: TRBV20-1
j_call: TRBJ2-5
cdr3_aa: CSARAGLAVETQYF
cdr3_nt: TGCAGTGCTAGAGCCGGACTAGCGGTGGAGACCCAGTACTTC

d_call: NA
clone_size: once
v_call: TRBV19
j_call: TRBJ1-1
cdr3_aa: CASSTSVNTEAFF
cdr3_nt: TGTGCCAGTAGTACCTCGGTGAACACTGAAGCTTTCTTT

d_call: NA
clone_size: many
v_call: TRBV5-1
j_call: TRBJ2-3
cdr3_aa: CASSRPDSTDTQYF
cdr3_nt: TGCGCCAGCAGCCGACCTGACAGCACAGATACGCAGTATTTT

d_call: TRBD1
clone_size: NA
v_call: TRBV27
j_call: TRBJ2-1
cdr3_aa: CASTTSGTGKWNEQFF
cdr3_nt: TGTGCCAGCACTACATCCGGGACAGGGAAGTGGAATGAGCAGTTCTTC

d_call: TRBD1
clone_size: many
v_call: TRBV5-1
j_call: TRBJ1-2
cdr3_aa: CASSPTRDRPNYGYTF
cdr3_nt: TGCGCCAGCAGCCCGACACGGGACAGGCCGAACTATGGCTACACCTTC

d_call: NA
clone_size: many
v_call: TRBV7-9
j_call: TRBJ2-1
cdr3_aa: CASSWFPYNEQFF
cdr3_nt: TGTGCCAGCAGCTGGTTCCCCTACAATGAGCAGTTCTTC

d_call: NA
clone_size: few
v_call: TRBV20-1
j_call: TRBJ1-2
cdr3_aa: CSATEGGVDGYTF
cdr3_nt: TGCAGTGCCACGGAGGGGGGGGTGGATGGCTACACCTTC

d_call: NA
clone_size: NA
v_call: TRBV24-1
j_call: TRBJ2-1
cdr3_aa: CATSGWENQKEYNEQFF
cdr3_nt: TGTGCCACCAGTGGCTGGGAGAATCAGAAAGAATACAATGAGCAGTTCTTC

d_call: TRBD2
clone_size: few
v_call: TRBV5-4
j_call: TRBJ2-7
cdr3_aa: CASSFGLAGTYEQYF
cdr3_nt: TGTGCCAGCAGCTTCGGACTAGCGGGAACCTACGAGCAGTACTTC

d_call: TRBD1
clone_size: NA
v_call: TRBV4-2
j_call: TRBJ1-1
cdr3_aa: CASSQNTGGTEAFF
cdr3_nt: TGTGCCAGCAGCCAAAACACAGGGGGGACTGAAGCTTTCTTT

d_call: TRBD1
clone_size: many
v_call: TRBV2
j_call: TRBJ1-2
cdr3_aa: CASNPPPDRNYGYTF
cdr3_nt: TGTGCCAGCAACCCTCCGCCGGACAGGAACTATGGCTACACCTTC

d_call: TRBD2
clone_size: many
v_call: TRBV11-2
j_call: TRBJ2-7
cdr3_aa: CASSLLAGSAYEQYF
cdr3_nt: TGTGCCAGCAGCTTATTAGCGGGATCGGCCTACGAGCAGTACTTC

d_call: NA
clone_size: few
v_call: TRBV27
j_call: TRBJ2-2
cdr3_aa: CASSFLDRSGELFF
cdr3_nt: TGTGCCAGCAGTTTTCTAGACCGTTCTGGGGAGCTGTTTTTT

d_call: NA
clone_size: many
v_call: TRBV6-2/TRBV6-3
j_call: TRBJ2-4
cdr3_aa: CASSYSRLALAKNIQYF
cdr3_nt: TGTGCCAGCAGTTACTCGAGGCTGGCTCTAGCCAAAAACATTCAGTACTTC

d_call: TRBD2
clone_size: NA
v_call: TRBV6-1
j_call: TRBJ2-7
cdr3_aa: CASRQREWDYEQYF
cdr3_nt: TGTGCCAGCAGACAGCGGGAGTGGGACTACGAGCAGTACTTC

d_call: NA
clone_size: NA
v_call: TRBV5-1
j_call: TRBJ2-1
cdr3_aa: CASSLAGTPTFPYDEQFF
cdr3_nt: TGCGCCAGCAGCTTGGCCGGGACTCCAACTTTCCCCTACGATGAGCAGTTCTTC

d_call: TRBD2
clone_size: many
v_call: TRBV6-5
j_call: TRBJ2-1
cdr3_aa: CASSYTSGSNEQFF
cdr3_nt: TGTGCCAGCAGTTACACTAGCGGGAGCAATGAGCAGTTCTTC

d_call: TRBD1
clone_size: few
v_call: TRBV15
j_call: TRBJ2-1
cdr3_aa: CATSTSRDRGINNEQFF
cdr3_nt: TGTGCCACCAGCACCAGCAGGGACAGGGGCATAAACAATGAGCAGTTCTTC

d_call: NA
clone_size: many
v_call: TRBV28
j_call: TRBJ2-1
cdr3_aa: CASRLMGRKERQFF
cdr3_nt: TGTGCCAGCAGACTTATGGGAAGAAAAGAGCGCCAGTTCTTC

d_call: TRBD1
clone_size: NA
v_call: TRBV7-9
j_call: TRBJ2-7
cdr3_aa: CASSLGFTTGGRGYEQYF
cdr3_nt: TGTGCCAGCAGCTTAGGATTCACGACAGGGGGCCGGGGGTACGAGCAGTACTTC

d_call: NA
clone_size: NA
v_call: TRBV5-1
j_call: TRBJ2-5
cdr3_aa: CASSLEGGWETQYF
cdr3_nt: TGCGCCAGCAGCTTGGAGGGGGGCTGGGAGACCCAGTACTTC

d_call: TRBD2
clone_size: few
v_call: TRBV30
j_call: TRBJ2-7
cdr3_aa: CAWGPAGVYEQYF
cdr3_nt: TGTGCCTGGGGTCCTGCGGGAGTCTACGAGCAGTACTTC

d_call: TRBD2
clone_size: NA
v_call: TRBV29-1
j_call: TRBJ2-5
cdr3_aa: CSVEDPERGGETQYF
cdr3_nt: TGCAGCGTTGAAGATCCGGAGCGGGGTGGGGAGACCCAGTACTTC

d_call: TRBD2
clone_size: NA
v_call: TRBV5-4
j_call: TRBJ2-1
cdr3_aa: CASSLDSGRAVYNEQFF
cdr3_nt: TGTGCCAGCAGCTTGGATAGCGGGAGGGCCGTTTACAATGAGCAGTTCTTC

d_call: NA
clone_size: many
v_call: TRBV11-3
j_call: TRBJ2-3
cdr3_aa: CASSSPRADTQYF
cdr3_nt: TGTGCCAGCAGCTCGCCCCGGGCCGATACGCAGTATTTT

d_call: NA
clone_size: few
v_call: TRBV5-6
j_call: TRBJ2-3
cdr3_aa: CASSLAPSGTDTQYF
cdr3_nt: TGTGCCAGCAGCTTGGCACCTAGCGGCACAGATACGCAGTATTTT

d_call: TRBD2
clone_size: NA
v_call: TRBV19
j_call: TRBJ2-1
cdr3_aa: CASSIDTASGNYNEQFF
cdr3_nt: TGTGCCAGTAGTATAGATACGGCTAGCGGGAATTACAATGAGCAGTTCTTC

d_call: TRBD1
clone_size: many
v_call: TRBV11-2
j_call: TRBJ2-7
cdr3_aa: CASRNRGSSYEQYF
cdr3_nt: TGTGCCAGCAGGAACAGGGGGAGCTCCTACGAGCAGTACTTC

d_call: NA
clone_size: NA
v_call: TRBV20-1
j_call: TRBJ2-3
cdr3_aa: CSAMDGASDVTDTQYF
cdr3_nt: TGCAGTGCTATGGACGGGGCTAGCGATGTGACAGATACGCAGTATTTT

d_call: TRBD2
clone_size: once
v_call: TRBV7-7
j_call: TRBJ2-1
cdr3_aa: CASSLSRSGNGNEQFF
cdr3_nt: TGTGCTAGCAGCTTATCCCGTAGCGGGAATGGCAATGAGCAGTTCTTC